This is a list of T cell receptor beta chains from one sample in a study of blood T cells in healthy people across ages. Via MiXCR, TCRdb re-called the 5' RACE reads, giving one row per CDR3 protein. The sample consists of 650,000 to 800,000 distinct CDR3 sequences, 40% to 50% of them appearing once. Sequencing was carried out using blood. The receptors originated from a man aged 55 to 70 in good health. Both conserved end residues are part of each CDR3. D genes are given only for firm matches. Where a row states a size, it is once, few, many or the class of an expanded clone; other rows omit it.

J	size	D	V	DNA	CDR3
TRBJ1-1	-	-	TRBV7-9	TGTGCCAGCAGCTTAGGACCGGCCCACACTGAAGCTTTCTTT	CASSLGPAHTEAFF
TRBJ1-1	few	-	TRBV20-1	TGCAGTGCTAGGGTTGGCAGAAGGGACACTGAAGCTTTCTTT	CSARVGRRDTEAFF
TRBJ2-7	-	-	TRBV12-3/TRBV12-4	TGTGCCAGCAGGTTGGGTAGGGTCCTCTACAATGAGCAGTACTTC	CASRLGRVLYNEQYF
TRBJ2-7	-	-	TRBV7-9	TGTGCCAGCGGAACAAGGACCTACGAGCAGTACTTC	CASGTRTYEQYF
TRBJ1-1	few	TRBD1	TRBV28	TGTGCCAGCAGTTTGGGGACAGGGAGTCGTGACACTGAAGCTTTCTTT	CASSLGTGSRDTEAFF
TRBJ2-7	-	-	TRBV10-2	TGCGCCAGCAGCCCCGGGACAAGAAACTACGAGCAGTACTTC	CASSPGTRNYEQYF
TRBJ2-3	-	TRBD2	TRBV6-1	TGTGCCAGCACCGCTAGCGGGGCCCGCACAGATACGCAGTATTTT	CASTASGARTDTQYF
TRBJ1-2	many	-	TRBV7-9	TGTGCCAGCAGCTTTAAATCTGAGAACAGACAGGCCTATGGCTACACCTTC	CASSFKSENRQAYGYTF
TRBJ2-5	-	TRBD2	TRBV6-4	TGTGCCAGCAGACGACCGGGACTAAAAGAGACCCAGTACTTC	CASRRPGLKETQYF
TRBJ1-6	-	TRBD1	TRBV3-1	TGTGCCAGCAGCTCGCGCCGGGACAGGGCCTCACCCCTCCACTTT	CASSSRRDRASPLHF
TRBJ2-3	-	TRBD1	TRBV10-3	TGTGCCGTACAGGGGACCTCTAGCACAGATACGCAGTATTTT	CAVQGTSSTDTQYF
TRBJ2-7	many	-	TRBV4-3	TGCGCCAGCAGCCAGGTCCGGGACTCTTCCTACGAGCAGTACTTC	CASSQVRDSSYEQYF
TRBJ1-1	-	-	TRBV11-2	TGTGCCAGCAGCTTAGATCTGGGGCGGAGAATTGCTTTCTTT	CASSLDLGRRIAFF
TRBJ1-2	few	-	TRBV6-2/TRBV6-3	TGTGCCAGCAGACCCCTGACGAGGGGATTTGGCTACACCTTC	CASRPLTRGFGYTF
TRBJ1-2	-	TRBD1	TRBV30	TGTGCCTGGGACATTCTACCGGGACAGTCCTATGGCTACACCTTC	CAWDILPGQSYGYTF
TRBJ2-5	-	TRBD2	TRBV5-1	TGCGCCAGCAGCTTTACTAGCGGGGGGGTCCAAGAGACCCAGTACTTC	CASSFTSGGVQETQYF
TRBJ2-6	few	-	TRBV6-2/TRBV6-3	TGTGCCAGCAGTTACCCGTCCTCTGGGGCCAACGTCCTGACTTTC	CASSYPSSGANVLTF
TRBJ2-5	many	-	TRBV11-2	TGTGCCAGCAGCCCCGCTGAGACCCAGTACTTC	CASSPAETQYF
TRBJ2-1	-	TRBD1	TRBV2	TGTGCCAGCAGTGAGGGACAGGGGGCTATTAATGAGCAGTTCTTC	CASSEGQGAINEQFF
TRBJ2-5	-	-	TRBV7-9	TGTGCCAGCAGCTTATTGACAGGAGCCCAAGAGACCCAGTACTTC	CASSLLTGAQETQYF
TRBJ1-1	-	TRBD1	TRBV29-1	TGCAGCGCCTCGGGCGGGCAGGGGGCGTCCGAAGCTTTCTTT	CSASGGQGASEAFF
TRBJ2-6	-	-	TRBV2	TGTGCCAGCTCACGGCGTCGGGCGCGATCTGGGGCCAACGTCCTGACTTTC	CASSRRRARSGANVLTF
TRBJ1-5	-	-	TRBV10-3	TGTGCCATCAGCAGCGGGGGTGATCAGCCCCAGCATTTT	CAISSGGDQPQHF
TRBJ2-4	-	TRBD2	TRBV20-1	TGCAGTGCGCCGACTAGCGGGGGGATTCAGGGCATTCAGTACTTC	CSAPTSGGIQGIQYF
TRBJ2-3	-	-	TRBV4-3	TGCGCCAGCAGCCAAGGGGTTGATTGGAAGGGCACAGATACGCAGTATTTT	CASSQGVDWKGTDTQYF
TRBJ2-6	-	-	TRBV3-1	TGTGCCAGCAGCCACGAGGGATCTTGGGCTGGGGCCAACGTCCTGACTTTC	CASSHEGSWAGANVLTF
TRBJ2-7	-	-	TRBV18	TGTGCCAGCTCACCCTATCTGGAATACGAGCAGTACTTC	CASSPYLEYEQYF
TRBJ1-2	few	-	TRBV20-1	TGCAGTGCTAGAGCTTATACAGGGTACGACCTCTATGGCTACACCTTC	CSARAYTGYDLYGYTF
TRBJ2-3	few	TRBD2	TRBV9	TGTGCCAGCAGCGTCGCGGGGGGGGAAATGAAAGCAGATACGCAGTATTTT	CASSVAGGEMKADTQYF
TRBJ2-7	many	-	TRBV10-3	TGTGCCATCAGTGGGACAGCCTACGAGCAGTACTTC	CAISGTAYEQYF
TRBJ2-7	-	TRBD1	TRBV28	TGTGCCAGCAGTTTAACGGGGACAGACCCTCAGCAGTACTTC	CASSLTGTDPQQYF
TRBJ1-1	-	-	TRBV6-6	TGTGCCAGCAGTTACTTGGGGGTAGGGAAAGCCACTGAAGCTTTCTTT	CASSYLGVGKATEAFF
TRBJ2-7	few	-	TRBV18	TGTGCCAGCTCGGCTGAGGGGATCTACGAGCAGTACTTC	CASSAEGIYEQYF
TRBJ2-7	few	TRBD1	TRBV6-6	TGTGCCAGCAGGGACAGGGTAAGCGAGCAGTACTTC	CASRDRVSEQYF
TRBJ2-1	-	-	TRBV24-1	TGTGCCACCAGTGACGCGATGGTACAAGGGTACAATGAGCAGTTCTTC	CATSDAMVQGYNEQFF
TRBJ2-3	few	TRBD2	TRBV7-2	TGTGCCAGCAGCTGGAGCGGGGGAGCCATCACAGATACGCAGTATTTT	CASSWSGGAITDTQYF
TRBJ1-4	-	-	TRBV11-3	TGTGCCAGCAGCTTGCCACAGGGAGTTAATGAAAAACTGTTTTTT	CASSLPQGVNEKLFF
TRBJ1-1	-	TRBD1	TRBV10-3	TGTGCCATCAGTGAGAGGACAGGGACAAACACTGAAGCTTTCTTT	CAISERTGTNTEAFF
TRBJ1-5	-	-	TRBV6-2/TRBV6-3	TGTGCCAGCAGAAAATCGCAGGGACAAAGCAATCAGCCCCAGCATTTT	CASRKSQGQSNQPQHF
TRBJ2-1	few	TRBD1	TRBV6-1	TGTGCCAGCAGTGAGGGCAGGGGGCCCTACAATGAGCAGTTCTTC	CASSEGRGPYNEQFF
TRBJ2-3	few	-	TRBV20-1	TGCAGTGCCGCCCAGGGGACCGATACGCAGTATTTT	CSAAQGTDTQYF
TRBJ1-3	-	-	TRBV5-8	TGTGCCAGCAGCTTGCGTAGAGGAAACACCATATATTTT	CASSLRRGNTIYF
TRBJ2-3	-	TRBD2	TRBV29-1	TGCAGCGCCGTGGGGTTGGTAGCGGGGGCTAGCACAGATACGCAGTATTTT	CSAVGLVAGASTDTQYF
TRBJ1-1	-	-	TRBV6-5	TGTGCCAGCAGCGGCAGGGAAAGAGGGACTGAAGCTTTCTTT	CASSGRERGTEAFF
TRBJ2-1	-	TRBD1	TRBV27	TGTGCCAGCAGTTTAGCCCCGGGACAGGGCAACTACGAGCAGTTCTTC	CASSLAPGQGNYEQFF
TRBJ2-1	-	-	TRBV4-1	TGCGCCAGCAGCTTAAGAAGGATGCAGGTGGGTAGCAATGAGCAGTTCTTC	CASSLRRMQVGSNEQFF
TRBJ2-1	-	-	TRBV5-5	TGTGCCAGCAGCTTGGCATTCATGGGGTCCCGGATAAATGAGCAGTTCTTC	CASSLAFMGSRINEQFF
TRBJ1-5	-	TRBD1	TRBV10-3	TGTGCCATCAGTGAGACAGGGGGCGGGGAGCCCCAGCATTTT	CAISETGGGEPQHF
TRBJ2-7	-	-	TRBV2	TGTGCCAGCAGTGACAGGGTCCCCTACGAGCAGTACTTC	CASSDRVPYEQYF
TRBJ2-3	-	-	TRBV11-3	TGTGCCAGCAGCCATAGGGTCGGTTCGGTAGCAGATACGCAGTATTTT	CASSHRVGSVADTQYF
TRBJ2-5	-	TRBD1	TRBV7-6	TGTGCCAGCAGCCCTACGGACAGGGGGGCCGAAGAGACCCAGTACTTC	CASSPTDRGAEETQYF
TRBJ2-1	-	TRBD1	TRBV24-1	TGTGCCACCAGTAAGGGACAGTACAATGAGCAGTTCTTC	CATSKGQYNEQFF